Sequencing of this T cell receptor (gamma chain) was carried out in a study of Vδ1+ human thymocytes. This clone was counted between two and nine times. Its antigen is as yet unknown. After alphabeta T cell depletion, CD3+ Vdelta1+ Vdelta2- thymocytes were sorted. Between roughly 98% and 99.6% of sorted thymocytes were Vdelta1+. RNA was extracted from the cells and then reverse transcribed. CDR3 amplicons came from multiplex PCR with pooled V-gene forward and constant-region reverse primers. TCRdb re-called the multiplex PCR reads through CATT. The sample holds about 36,000 gamma-chain clones, 20% seen once. The germline CDR1 and CDR2 sequences are EGSTGY and YDSYTSSV. There are 14 residues in the CDR3. After removal of 4 bases from V and 7 bases from J, the junction contained 13 bases not matched to a gene. Study observations and caveats: Thymic TRG and TRD repertoires appeared highly polyclonal, with Gaussian CDR3 length distributions. Thymic delta-chain repertoires held roughly 20% Vdelta2 sequences and few Vdelta3, despite high sort purity.

The clonotype was recovered from a girl in the first two years of life who had congenital heart surgery. V and J are TRGV4 and TRGJ1 or TRGJ2. Sequencing input: Vdelta1+ gamma-delta thymocytes from the thymus. The subset: FACS-sorted CD3+ TCRalphabeta- TCRVdelta1+ TCRVdelta2- thymocytes. The chain's CDR3 is CATWDGREKYKKLF. CDR3 DNA sequence: TGTGCCACCTGGGACGGGCGGGAGAAATATAAGAAACTCTTT.